This TCR beta chain derives from a study of T cells in Graves' hyperthyroidism and ophthalmopathy. Looking at the study overall: Peripheral blood was secured at the point of initial diagnosis, before any treatment.

RNA transcripts provided the source from which TCR beta CDR3 regions were amplified. First-round RT-PCR of the TCR CDR3 relied on the HTBI primer set. Each CDR3 protein is one row after TCRdb ran MiXCR on the multiplex PCR reads. This sample carries roughly 580,000 distinct CDR3 sequences, about 15% of them seen once, and the ten largest clones take around 5.4%. The patients, who ranged from 18 to 65 in age, presented with newly diagnosed hyperthyroidism lasting under 2 months. Criteria for exclusion of patients were uncontrolled infection, other autoimmune disease, pregnancy or lactation. The blood was taken when hyperthyroidism was first diagnosed, before any ophthalmopathy symptoms showed up. The CDR3 loop spans 15 amino acids. J lost 2 bases, V lost 0 bases, and 2 bases had no gene match. Germline assignment: CDR1 LNHDA and CDR2 SQIVND (reference sequence). This clonotype has a handful of counts.

Sample: blood. This chain joins TRBV19 and TRBJ2-7; TRBD1 aligns across 9 bases. The TCR comes from a woman aged 25 to 39 with Graves' hyperthyroidism that later progressed to Graves' ophthalmopathy. CDR3 in DNA: TGTGCCAGTAGTATAGAGGACAGGGGCCCCTACGAGCAGTACTTC. It translates to CASSIEDRGPYEQYF.